Described below is a single TCR beta chain sequence and its context. Trimming removed 0 bases from V and 8 bases from J, with 10 bases in between. The CDR3 contains 14 residues. CDR1 and CDR2 (germline): LNHDA, SQIVND (reference sequence). This sample stems from a study of blood T cell repertoires in COVID-19. The repertoire was sequenced with immunoSEQ multiplex PCR; TCRdb's copy has only in-frame clones and lacks some. The data contain tens of thousands of clones, around 96% of them singletons. The origin of this receptor is a human donor with active COVID-19. The donor label of this sample is uncertain. V is TRBV19 and J is TRBJ1-4, with D unclear. Specimen: peripheral blood. The CDR3 DNA is TGTGCCAGTAGTATAGACAGAGACACCGAAAAACTGTTTTTT. This sequence encodes CASSIDRDTEKLFF.